This T cell receptor beta chain originates from a study of blood T cells in healthy people across ages. Study-wide findings and caveats: Naive T cell percentage strongly correlated with TCR beta diversity. A greater number of naive CD4+ cells and higher diversity distinguished long-lived donors from aged donors. The CMV status of each donor remained undetermined, and this could have confounded shifts in expanded clonotypes.

Every donor provided 9.5 to 10 milliliters of peripheral blood. As regards this clonotype: As yet, its antigen is unknown.

Trimming took 1 base from V and 8 from J, leaving 20 bases between them. Germline CDR1 is LGHNA and CDR2 is YNFKEQ. CDR3 length: 16 amino acids. With a J-beta primer mix and a sample-barcoded 5' primer, a second PCR ran roughly 6 to 11 cycles. TCRdb reprocessed the 5' RACE reads with MiXCR, giving one entry per CDR3 protein. The sample records over 600,000 distinct CDR3 sequences, around a fifth being singletons. V is TRBV4-2 and J is TRBJ1-2, with D possibly being TRBD1 (5 bases). The material sequenced was blood. This receptor was identified in a man between 65 and 79 years old in good health. In DNA, the CDR3 is TGTGCCAGCAGCCAAGTATCGCTACGAGGGGCTGAGGGCTACACCTTC. Amino acid sequence: CASSQVSLRGAEGYTF.